This is a list of T cell receptor beta chains from one sample in a study of T cells after posttransplantation cyclophosphamide. TCRdb's copy holds only in-frame clones and misses some; the assay was immunoSEQ multiplex PCR. Of around 31,000 clones in the sample, roughly 90% were seen once. Sequencing was done on a sample of naive CD4+ T cells sorted from blood. The receptors stem from a man aged 30-40 years in good health and a related stem cell transplant donor. The CDR3 runs from the conserved cysteine through the conserved F or W. The D gene is left open where the match is weak. Where a row states a size, it is once, few, many or the class of an expanded clone; other rows omit it.

TGTGCCAGCAGCAGGCCAGGGTCGAGTAACTATGGCTACACCTTC,CASSRPGSSNYGYTF,TRBJ1-2,TRBV6-1,.,.,15
TGTGCCAGCAGCTTGGCCAAACTCCCCGGGACTAGCTTCGAGACCCAGTACTTC,CASSLAKLPGTSFETQYF,TRBJ2-5,TRBV5-8,TRBD2,.,18
TGTGCCAGCGGTAGGGAGAATGAGCAGTTCTTC,CASGRENEQFF,TRBJ2-1,TRBV6-5,.,once,11
TGTGCCAGCTCATTCGGGACAGGGGGTGAGCAGTTCTTC,CASSFGTGGEQFF,TRBJ2-1,TRBV18,TRBD1,.,13
TGTGCCAGCAGGTCATCAGATAACTATGGCTACACCTTC,CASRSSDNYGYTF,TRBJ1-2,TRBV6-5,.,.,13
TGTGCCAGCAGCGTACGTCTAGCGGGCTACAATGAGCAGTTCTTC,CASSVRLAGYNEQFF,TRBJ2-1,TRBV9,TRBD2,.,15
TGCGCCAGCAGTCACGGACTAGCAACAGATACGCAGTATTTT,CASSHGLATDTQYF,TRBJ2-3,TRBV10-1,TRBD2,few,14
TGTGCCAGCAGTTCTAACGGGAGGGGAAGTGGCTACACCTTC,CASSSNGRGSGYTF,TRBJ1-2,TRBV28,.,.,14
TGTGCCAGCAGCTTAGGGTCCAACAGCTTGGGGCAGTTCTTC,CASSLGSNSLGQFF,TRBJ2-1,TRBV7-2,.,.,14
TGTGCCAGCAGCTTAGTGGGGACAGGGGCGAGAGTAGATAATTCACCCCTCCACTTT,CASSLVGTGARVDNSPLHF,TRBJ1-6,TRBV11-2,TRBD1,.,19
TGCGCCAGCAGCTTTAAGGGGTCACCCGGGGAGCTGTTTTTT,CASSFKGSPGELFF,TRBJ2-2,TRBV5-1,.,.,14
TGCGCCAGCAGCTTGGTGGGGACAGGGGCGGACGAGCAGTACTTC,CASSLVGTGADEQYF,TRBJ2-7,TRBV5-1,TRBD1,.,15
TGTGCCAGCAGTAGACAGGGGGGTACTGAAGCTTTCTTT,CASSRQGGTEAFF,TRBJ1-1,TRBV6-5,TRBD1,few,13
TGTGCCAGCAGTACAGGGGGGAAAGGAGAGACCCAGTACTTC,CASSTGGKGETQYF,TRBJ2-5,TRBV27,TRBD1,.,14
TGTGCCAGCAGCCCTCCCCTCAGCGGGGGGGCCTACAATGAGCAGTTCTTC,CASSPPLSGGAYNEQFF,TRBJ2-1,TRBV7-9,TRBD2,.,17
TGTGCCAGTAGTATAGCCCTCGGACAGACTACCACAGATACGCAGTATTTT,CASSIALGQTTTDTQYF,TRBJ2-3,TRBV19,.,.,17
TGTGCCAGTAGTCGCAGCAGGGGGATAACAGATACGCAGTATTTT,CASSRSRGITDTQYF,TRBJ2-3,TRBV19,TRBD1,.,15
TGTGCCAGCAGCAGGGACAGGGGTATGAACACTGAAGCTTTCTTT,CASSRDRGMNTEAFF,TRBJ1-1,TRBV7-2,TRBD1,.,15
TGTGCCAGTAGTGTGACAGACCTGAACACTGAAGCTTTCTTT,CASSVTDLNTEAFF,TRBJ1-1,TRBV19,.,few,14
TGTGCCAGCAGCTTAGCCCCGGGCCAGGGCGAGCAGTACTTC,CASSLAPGQGEQYF,TRBJ2-7,TRBV7-2,.,.,14
TGCGCCAGCAGCTTTTCTTGGGACAGGGAAACCTACGAGCAGTACTTC,CASSFSWDRETYEQYF,TRBJ2-7,TRBV5-1,TRBD1,.,16
TGTGCCAGCAGCGCCTCCGGGACAGGGAATGAAAAACTGTTTTTT,CASSASGTGNEKLFF,TRBJ1-4,TRBV7-3,TRBD1,.,15
TGTGCCAGCAGCCCGGGACTAGCGGGGGTTAGGAATGAGCAGTTCTTC,CASSPGLAGVRNEQFF,TRBJ2-1,TRBV5-5,TRBD2,.,16
TGCGCCAGCAGCTTGGAACAGGGAGAGAGGTTCTACGAGCAGTACTTC,CASSLEQGERFYEQYF,TRBJ2-7,TRBV5-1,.,.,16
TGTGCCAGCTCATTAAGGGTGACTAGCGGCCCCACCGGGGAGCTGTTTTTT,CASSLRVTSGPTGELFF,TRBJ2-2,TRBV18,TRBD2,.,17
TGCGCCAGCAGCTTGGACAGGCCAGATACGCAGTATTTT,CASSLDRPDTQYF,TRBJ2-3,TRBV5-1,.,.,13
TGTGCCAGCGGTCGGCTAGCGGCTCTCTACGAGCAGTACTTC,CASGRLAALYEQYF,TRBJ2-7,TRBV27,TRBD2,.,14
TGCGCCAGCAGCCTGGTACAGCCAAATGGAAAACTGTTTTTT,CASSLVQPNGKLFF,TRBJ1-4,TRBV4-1,.,.,14
TGTGCCAGCAGCTTGCTGGGACAGGGCAGGACCGGGGAGCTGTTTTTT,CASSLLGQGRTGELFF,TRBJ2-2,TRBV5-6,TRBD1,.,16
TGTGCCAGCAGTGTAGGGGGCAGGCCTCCCCACATGTTT,CASSVGGRPPHMF,TRBJ1-1,TRBV28,TRBD1,.,13
TGTGCCAGTAGTATAGGGGGAGGCAGGGCTGAAAAACTGTTTTTT,CASSIGGGRAEKLFF,TRBJ1-4,TRBV19,.,.,15
TGTGCCAGCAGAAAGGGGTCCCGCTCTGGCGGGGAGCTGTTTTTT,CASRKGSRSGGELFF,TRBJ2-2,TRBV11-2,.,.,15
TGCGCCAGCAGCCCGCGAGACAAGAGCTCCTACGAGCAGTACTTC,CASSPRDKSSYEQYF,TRBJ2-7,TRBV5-1,.,.,15
TGTGCCAGCTCAACAGGGGCTGGTGGCTACACCTTC,CASSTGAGGYTF,TRBJ1-2,TRBV6-6,TRBD1,.,12
TGTGCCAGCACCGTTCAGTATCAGCCCCAGCATTTT,CASTVQYQPQHF,TRBJ1-5,TRBV28,.,.,12
TGTGCCAGCAGCCCACCGGGACAGGGGTGGAGTGAGCAGTTCTTC,CASSPPGQGWSEQFF,TRBJ2-1,TRBV7-9,TRBD1,.,15
TGTGCCACCAGCCCTCCCGGGGTCTTTGGAAACACCATATATTTT,CATSPPGVFGNTIYF,TRBJ1-3,TRBV15,.,.,15
TGTGCCAGCAGTTCTCCTCGCACAGATACGCAGTATTTT,CASSSPRTDTQYF,TRBJ2-3,TRBV6-5,.,.,13
TGTGCCAGCAGCCCCCGACAGGTACAAGATACGCAGTATTTT,CASSPRQVQDTQYF,TRBJ2-3,TRBV7-9,.,.,14
TGTGCCAGTAGTAGCCTGGGCCGGGGGGAGTACAATGAGCAGTTCTTC,CASSSLGRGEYNEQFF,TRBJ2-1,TRBV19,TRBD2,.,16
TGTGCCAGTAGTATACGGGGTAACGGGGAGCTGTTTTTT,CASSIRGNGELFF,TRBJ2-2,TRBV19,.,.,13